These 3 T cell receptor beta chains were all obtained from the same sample, sequenced in a study of T cell clonality in common variable immunodeficiency. Generated by immunoSEQ multiplex PCR, the TCRdb table keeps only in-frame clones and is missing some. This repertoire holds approximately 81,000 clones, and none appear only once. Sequencing used peripheral blood mononuclear cells. These receptors were taken from a person aged 18 to 75 in good health.

The sample holds many counts of this clone. Coverage ceases 3 residues before the CDR3 finishes, and the germline J gene fills in the end. The chain links TRBV7-2 to TRBJ1-2; 8 positions agree with TRBD1. The CDR3 is 14 amino acids. Germline V gives CDR1 SGHTA, CDR2 FQGNSA. The CDR3 reads CASSLDRQGYGYTF. The CDR3 bases that were read are TGTGCCAGCAGCTTAGATAGACAGGGGTACGGC.

This clone was observed at least ten times. The CDR3 goes on 3 residues after the read ends, and that part is filled in from the germline J gene. This chain links TRBV20-1 with TRBJ1-5, with D possibly matching TRBD1 (5 bases). V was cut by 0 bases and J by 5 bases, with 17 bases left in between. Germline loops: CDR1 DFQATT, CDR2 SNEGSKA (reference sequence). The CDR3 sequence is 16 residues long. The sequenced CDR3 bases are TGCAGTGCTAGAGATTCGTCAGGGAAATCATATCAGCCC. Amino acids: CSARDSSGKSYQP. The whole CDR3 sequence is CSARDSSGKSYQPQHF.

This clone was seen at least ten times. Read coverage stops 3 residues before the CDR3 terminus; the germline J gene supplies the remainder. This chain uses TRBV2 with TRBJ1-6, with 7 bases that match TRBD1. Germline CDR1 is SNHLY and CDR2 is FYNNEI. CDR3 length: 16 residues. Trimming took 2 bases from V and 3 from J; bases not matched to a gene: 4. The part of the CDR3 DNA that was read is TGTGCCAGCAGTGAACAGGGGGACAGCTATAATTCACCC. Its translation is CASSEQGDSYNSP. The whole CDR3 region reads CASSEQGDSYNSPLHF. Based on the CDR3 plus reference TRBV2 and TRBJ1-6, the full variable domain is EPEVTQTPSHQVTQMGQEVILRCVPISNHLYFYWYRQILGQKVEFLVSFYNNEISEKSEIFDDQFSVERPDGSNFTLKIRSTKLEDSAMYFCASSEQGDSYNSPLHFGNGTRLTVT.